These 25 T cell receptor beta chains were sequenced from one sample in a study of control samples from healthy donors and cancer patients. Sequenced by immunoSEQ multiplex PCR; TCRdb stores in-frame clones only, minus some. The sample includes 25,000 to 35,000 clones, 87% of them seen just once. Sequences were obtained from PBMCs. These receptor sequences come from a woman in her 40s with lung cancer.

The rearrangement joins TRBV9 to TRBJ2-5, with D unresolved. The V end was cut by 3 bases, the J end by 6 bases, with 18 bases between. The CDR3 length is 15 residues. Germline V lookup: CDR1 SGDLS, CDR2 YYNGEE. The CDR3 nucleotides read TGTGCCAGCAGCGCCACCTACTCGACCCCCCAGACCCAGTACTTC. The encoded protein is CASSATYSTPQTQYF.

The chain combines TRBV6-5 with TRBJ1-5; 7 nucleotides agree with TRBD1. Trimming cost V 6 bases and J 6 bases; bases outside gene matches: 8. Germline V gene sequence: CDR1 MNHEY, CDR2 SVGAGI. This CDR3 region has 14 residues. CDR3 nucleotides: TGTGCCAGCAGCGTTTCAGGGGGATTTCAGCCCCAGCATTTT. It encodes CASSVSGGFQPQHF.

V is TRBV28 and J is TRBJ2-2; D perhaps matches TRBD2 (6 bases). V shed 2 bases and J shed 7 bases, with 8 bases lying between them. The CDR3 is made up of 13 amino acids. Looked up from germline, CDR1 is MDHEN and CDR2 is SYDVKM. The CDR3 bases are TGTGCCAGCAGTTTAGGGGGGATCGGGGAGCTGTTTTTT. It codes for CASSLGGIGELFF. Drawing the rest from reference TRBV28 and TRBJ2-2, the complete variable domain is DVKVTQSSRYLVKRTGEKVFLECVQDMDHENMFWYRQDPGLGLRLIYFSYDVKMKEKGDIPEGYSVSREKKERFSLILESASTNQTSMYLCASSLGGIGELFFGEGSRLTVL.

The chain links TRBV5-1 to TRBJ2-5; 13 nucleotides match TRBD2. There are 16 residues in the CDR3. V was clipped by 3 bases and J by 3 bases; unmatched bases: 5. Per the germline V gene, CDR1 is SGHRS and CDR2 is YFSETQ. CDR3 nucleotide sequence: TGCGCCAGCAGCTCCACTAGCGGGGGGGTTAAAGAGACCCAGTACTTC. As protein: CASSSTSGGVKETQYF.

This chain links TRBV7-3 with TRBJ2-5; 10 bases fit TRBD2. CDR3 length: 16 amino acids. V lost 2 bases and J lost 2; bases outside the gene matches: 5. Germline assignment: CDR1 SGHTA and CDR2 FQGTGA. The chain's CDR3 is CASSLGASGGQETQYF. The CDR3 nucleotides are TGTGCCAGCAGCTTAGGGGCTAGCGGGGGACAAGAGACCCAGTACTTC.

This chain connects TRBV5-1 to TRBJ2-5; D remains ambiguous. V was shortened by 0 bases and J by 5 bases, with 8 bases between the two germline ends. Germline V CDR1 and CDR2: SGHRS, YFSETQ. There are 13 residues in the CDR3. The CDR3 DNA reads as TGCGCCAGCAGCTTGGTTCAGGAGGAGACCCAGTACTTC. This translates into CASSLVQEETQYF.

The chain is built from TRBV11-3 and TRBJ2-7, with D unclear. The V and J ends lost 5 bases and 4 bases respectively, with 12 bases between them. CDR3 size: 13 residues. Germline CDR1 is SGHNT and CDR2 is YENEEA. CDR3 DNA sequence: TGTGCCAGCAGCCGACGTTCAAGGTACGAGCAGTACTTC. This sequence encodes CASSRRSRYEQYF.

The rearrangement uses TRBV5-1 and TRBJ2-2; a weak D match, TRBD1 (6 bases). V lost 3 bases and J lost 6, with 12 bases in between. Germline V CDR1 and CDR2: SGHRS, YFSETQ. CDR3 size: 14 residues. DNA for the CDR3: TGCGCCAGCAGCTACATACAGGGATCCGGGGAGCTGTTTTTT. Translation: CASSYIQGSGELFF.

The rearrangement joins TRBV28 to TRBJ1-2; 8 nucleotides agree with TRBD1. With V trimmed by 7 bases and J by 3 bases, 7 bases remained unmatched. CDR3 length equals 14 residues. Germline assignment: CDR1 MDHEN and CDR2 SYDVKM. The CDR3 DNA is TGTGCCAGCAAAACCGCGGGACAGGACTATGGCTACACCTTC. Protein product: CASKTAGQDYGYTF.

The gene calls are TRBV19 and TRBJ1-2; no clear D. This CDR3 has 13 residues. The germline V and J ends were trimmed by 3 bases and 0 bases, with 5 bases remaining between them. Germline values: CDR1 LNHDA, CDR2 SQIVND (reference sequence). The CDR3 coding sequence is TGTGCCAGTAGTATTATCTCTAACTATGGCTACACCTTC. This codes for CASSIISNYGYTF.

J is TRBJ1-5 and V is TRBV2; 7 nucleotides line up with TRBD1. Looked up from germline, CDR1 is SNHLY and CDR2 is FYNNEI. The CDR3 consists of 15 residues. The V gene end was trimmed by 2 bases and the J gene end by 4 bases; junction bases not matched to a gene: 5. The CDR3 bases are TGTGCCAGCAGTGAACCGGGGACAGCTAATCAGCCCCAGCATTTT. Amino acids: CASSEPGTANQPQHF.

This chain links TRBV5-6 with TRBJ1-4; TRBD1 aligns across 9 bases. J gave up 3 bases and V 4 bases, and 4 bases lay outside the gene matches. This CDR3 has 15 amino acids. The V gene's germline CDR1 is SGHDT and CDR2 YYEEEE. The CDR3 DNA follows: TGTGCCAGCAGCCCCCGGACAGGGGCTAATGAAAAACTGTTTTTT. Translating gives CASSPRTGANEKLFF.

This chain uses TRBV9 with TRBJ2-3, with 8 positions matching TRBD2. Germline loops: CDR1 SGDLS, CDR2 YYNGEE. CDR3 length: 14 amino acids. J was trimmed by 5 bases and V by 3 bases; bases with no gene match: 5. CDR3 amino acids: CASSASGGGDTQYF. CDR3 DNA: TGTGCCAGCAGCGCGAGCGGGGGCGGAGATACGCAGTATTTT. The full variable domain, with the rest looked up from reference TRBV9 and TRBJ2-3, is DSGVTQTPKHLITATGQRVTLRCSPRSGDLSVYWYQQSLDQGLQFLIQYYNGEERAKGNILERFSAQQFPDLHSELNLSSLELGDSALYFCASSASGGGDTQYFGPGTRLTVL.

The CDR3 DNA follows: TGTGCCAGCAGCTTTAGGTTGACTGGGGCCAACGTCCTGACTTTC. As protein: CASSFRLTGANVLTF. The rearrangement joins TRBV5-4 to TRBJ2-6, with D unresolved. In germline, CDR1 is SGHNT, CDR2 YYREEE (reference sequence). The germline V and J ends were trimmed by 2 bases and 2 bases, with 8 bases remaining between them. The CDR3 has 15 amino acids.

The chain combines TRBV7-9 with TRBJ1-3, with 12 positions matching TRBD1. This CDR3 has 17 amino acids. Germline V gene lookup returns CDR1 SEHNR and CDR2 FQNEAQ (reference sequence). J gave up 7 bases and V 5 bases, and 12 bases lay outside the gene matches. CDR3 bases: TGTGCCAGCAGCCCCCCGCCGGGACAGGGGGCGGTGAACACCATATATTTT. It yields the protein CASSPPPGQGAVNTIYF.

This rearrangement joins TRBV7-9 to TRBJ2-1, with 8 nucleotides matching TRBD1. With V trimmed by 6 bases and J by 8 bases, 15 bases remained unmatched. The V gene's germline CDR1 is SEHNR and CDR2 FQNEAQ (reference sequence). The CDR3 runs 16 residues. The CDR3 coding sequence is TGTGCCAGCAGTGACTCCGGGACAGGTCTTGGCGATGAGCAGTTCTTC. Translating it yields CASSDSGTGLGDEQFF.

The chain links TRBV19 to TRBJ2-2; 11 bases are shared with TRBD2. Germline loops: CDR1 LNHDA, CDR2 SQIVND (reference sequence). V shed 4 bases, J shed 8 bases, and the junction held 3 bases outside the gene matches. CDR3 length: 14 amino acids. The DNA for the CDR3 is TGTGCCAGTAGTAAGGGACTAGCGGATGGGGAGCTGTTTTTT. Translating gives CASSKGLADGELFF.

This clone was picked up one time. The chain couples TRBV12-3 or TRBV12-4 to TRBJ2-5; a weak D match, TRBD1 (6 bases). With 6 bases removed from V and 1 base from J, the gap between germline ends came to 9 bases. The CDR3 totals 13 residues. The CDR3 loop is CASRPTGQETQYF. CDR3 nucleotides: TGTGCCAGCAGGCCGACAGGCCAAGAGACCCAGTACTTC.

This chain connects TRBV7-2 to TRBJ2-2; unclear D gene. There are 13 residues in the CDR3. From germline, CDR1 is SGHTA and CDR2 FQGNSA. V lost 3 bases to trimming and J lost 5 bases, with 7 bases between them. CDR3 in DNA: TGTGCCAGCAGCTTCTGGGGTACCGGGGAGCTGTTTTTT. This gives the protein CASSFWGTGELFF. Together with reference TRBV7-2 and TRBJ2-2, the CDR3 gives the full variable domain: GAGVSQSPSNKVTEKGKDVELRCDPISGHTALYWYRQSLGQGLEFLIYFQGNSAPDKSGLPSDRFSAERTGGSVSTLTIQRTQQEDSAVYLCASSFWGTGELFFGEGSRLTVL.

J is TRBJ1-6 and V is TRBV7-9, with D hard to call. The CDR3 consists of 14 residues. Trimming shortened V by 3 bases and J by 9 bases, and 12 bases separated the two germline ends. CDR1 and CDR2 (germline): SEHNR, FQNEAQ (reference sequence). The CDR3 is CASSLDRRGSPLHF. CDR3 bases: TGTGCCAGCAGCTTGGACCGTCGAGGTTCACCCCTCCACTTT.

The chain recombines TRBV5-6 with TRBJ1-6; D is possibly TRBD1 (5 bases). Trimming took 2 bases from V and 7 from J, leaving 10 bases between them. Germline CDR1 SGHDT, CDR2 YYEEEE. The CDR3 runs to 14 residues. CDR3: CASSLEQANSPLHF. The CDR3 bases are TGTGCCAGCAGCTTAGAACAGGCGAATTCACCCCTCCACTTT.

The V gene is TRBV9, the J gene TRBJ1-5, with TRBD1 as a possible D gene (6 bases). The length of the CDR3 is 14 residues. Per the germline V gene, CDR1 is SGDLS and CDR2 is YYNGEE. Trimming took 2 bases from V and 4 from J, leaving 10 bases between them. The CDR3 DNA is TGTGCCAGCAGCGTGACAGGTCAGAATCAGCCCCAGCATTTT. Residues: CASSVTGQNQPQHF.

The chain recombines TRBV6-5 with TRBJ1-2; the D gene is possibly TRBD1 (6 bases). Trimming took 5 bases from V and 4 from J, leaving 17 bases between them. The CDR3 has 15 amino acids. The V gene's germline CDR1 is MNHEY and CDR2 SVGAGI. CDR3 coding DNA: TGTGCCAGCAGTCTCACAGGGATGGGTAGCTATGGCTACACCTTC. The encoded protein is CASSLTGMGSYGYTF.

The rearrangement links TRBV7-7 to TRBJ1-2; 7 bases are shared with TRBD1. The CDR3 totals 15 residues. Germline loops: CDR1 SSHAT, CDR2 FNYEAQ (reference sequence). V shed 4 bases, J shed 5 bases, and the junction held 10 bases outside the gene matches. DNA for the CDR3: TGTGCCAGCAGCTGCGGGACAGCCAATCGGTATGGCTACACCTTC. It is translated as CASSCGTANRYGYTF.

The V call is TRBV19, the J call TRBJ1-6; the D is unclear. This CDR3 spans 16 amino acids. Per germline, CDR1 LNHDA and CDR2 SQIVND (reference sequence). The V gene lost 4 bases and the J gene lost 0 bases, with 10 bases spanning the gap. CDR3 in amino acids: CASSTRLYSYNSPLHF. Here the CDR3 DNA reads TGTGCCAGTAGTACCCGTCTTTACTCCTATAATTCACCCCTCCACTTT.